At least ten counts were recorded for the clone carrying this TCR beta chain. CDR1 is LNHDA, CDR2 SQIVND, per germline (reference sequence). The CDR3 has 13 amino acids. V was cut by 0 bases and J by 3 bases, with 3 bases left in between. This sample was taken from a study of Graves' ophthalmopathy and Graves' hyperthyroidism. From RNA, the CDR3 regions of TCR beta chains were amplified and sequenced. RT-PCR was first run with HTBI primers, then multiplex PCR in a second round. One entry per CDR3 protein results from TCRdb running MiXCR on the multiplex PCR reads. The data hold some 1.1 million distinct CDR3 sequences, with about 35% observed a single time.

This clonotype originated in an adult man with Graves' hyperthyroidism. The V gene is TRBV19, the J gene TRBJ1-5; D gene unclear. The material sequenced was peripheral blood or thyroid tissue (not recorded which). The CDR3 nucleotides are TGTGCCAGTAGTATAGAGCACAATCAGCCCCAGCATTTT. Translation gives CASSIEHNQPQHF.